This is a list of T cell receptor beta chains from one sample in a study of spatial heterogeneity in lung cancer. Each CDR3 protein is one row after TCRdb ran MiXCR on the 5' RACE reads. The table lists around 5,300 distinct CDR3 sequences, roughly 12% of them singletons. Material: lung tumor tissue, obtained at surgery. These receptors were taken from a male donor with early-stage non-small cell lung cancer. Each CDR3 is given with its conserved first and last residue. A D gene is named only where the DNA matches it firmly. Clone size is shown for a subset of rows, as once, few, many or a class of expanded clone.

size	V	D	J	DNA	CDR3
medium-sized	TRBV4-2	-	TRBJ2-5	TGTGCCAGCAGCCCGGGTGGGGGAGGAGAGACCCAGTACTTC	CASSPGGGGETQYF
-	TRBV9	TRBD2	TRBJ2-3	TGTGCCAGCAGCGTAACTAGCGGGGGCACAGATACGCAGTATTTT	CASSVTSGGTDTQYF
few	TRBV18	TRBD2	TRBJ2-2	TGTGCCAGCTCCGATAGCGGGACCGGGGAGCTGTTTTTT	CASSDSGTGELFF
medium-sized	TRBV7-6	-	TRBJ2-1	TGTGCCAGCGGCGGCAGGGGCAATGAGCAGTTCTTC	CASGGRGNEQFF
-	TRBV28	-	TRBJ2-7	TGTGCCAGCAGCGGACAGTCCTGGTTCGGTGAGCAGTACTTC	CASSGQSWFGEQYF
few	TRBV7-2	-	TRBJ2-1	TGTGCCAGCAGCCAGCCCCCGCTGGGCGGACAGCAGTTCTTC	CASSQPPLGGQQFF
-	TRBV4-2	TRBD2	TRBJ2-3	TGTGCCAGCAGCCCGCTAGCGGTGAGCACAGATACGCAGTATTTT	CASSPLAVSTDTQYF
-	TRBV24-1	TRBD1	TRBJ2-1	TGTGCCACCAGTGATTTCGGGCGGACAGGCGGATACAATGGGCAGTTCTTC	CATSDFGRTGGYNGQFF
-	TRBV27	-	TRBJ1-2	TGTGCCAGCAGTCCCTACGGGGAGTGGGATGGCTACACCTTC	CASSPYGEWDGYTF
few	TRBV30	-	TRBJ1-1	TGTGCCTGGAGTCTAGGGGGATTAGCTTTCTTT	CAWSLGGLAFF
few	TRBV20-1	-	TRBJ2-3	TGCAGTGCTTACCCGGGTCCAGGGCGAGATACGCAGTATTTT	CSAYPGPGRDTQYF
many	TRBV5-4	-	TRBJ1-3	TGTGCCAGCAGCAAGGAGTATGGAAACACCATATATTTT	CASSKEYGNTIYF
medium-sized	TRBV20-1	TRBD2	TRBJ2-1	TGCAGTGCGATCCTAGCGGGTTCCTACAATGAGCAGTTCTTC	CSAILAGSYNEQFF
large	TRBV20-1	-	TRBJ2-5	TGCAGTGCTCCCCCGGCTAGTCAAGAGACCCAGTACTTC	CSAPPASQETQYF
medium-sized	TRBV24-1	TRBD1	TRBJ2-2	TGTGCCACCAGTGATTCCTCCTCGGGACAGGGCTACACCGGGGAGCTGTTTTTT	CATSDSSSGQGYTGELFF
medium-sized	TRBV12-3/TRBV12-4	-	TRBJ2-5	TGTGCCAGCACCCTCATGGAGGGTGGGGGAGAGACCCAGTACTTC	CASTLMEGGGETQYF
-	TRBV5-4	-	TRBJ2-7	TGTGCCAGCAGCTCGGATGGGGGCTCCTACGAGCAGTACTTC	CASSSDGGSYEQYF